Only one count was recorded for the clone carrying this TCR beta chain. Profiled with immunoSEQ multiplex PCR; TCRdb holds only in-frame clones, not every one. The sample holds 270,000 or so clones, roughly 85% seen once. This specimen comes from a study of blood T cell repertoires in COVID-19. V lost 5 bases and J lost 0, with 13 bases in between. The CDR3 sequence is 15 residues long. Germline V gives CDR1 MNHNY, CDR2 SVGAGI (reference sequence). Sample: peripheral blood. The sequence was collected from a human donor in a cohort sampled during active COVID-19. The gene calls are TRBV6-6 and TRBJ1-1; D uncertain. CDR3: CASSTPGVVNTEAFF. Written as DNA, the CDR3 is TGTGCCAGCAGTACCCCCGGGGTCGTGAACACTGAAGCTTTCTTT.